This is a list of T cell receptor beta chains from one sample in a study of cytomegalovirus exposure and HLA in healthy donors. Sequencing was performed with immunoSEQ multiplex PCR; in TCRdb, only in-frame clones are kept and a portion is missing. The profile shows 150,000 to 200,000 clones, around 86% of them singletons. Sequenced: PBMCs. The receptors here all came from a girl aged 2 to 9 in good health and CMV-seropositive. Each CDR3 is given with its conserved first and last residue. Each record gives: V gene, J gene, D gene, clone size, CDR3 DNA, CDR3 protein. A D gene is named only where the DNA matches it firmly. The size entry is marked missing in some rows and otherwise reads once, few, many or a size class.

TRBV2	TRBJ2-2	.	.	TGTGCCAGCATGGCCTCTTGGAACACCGGGGAGCTGTTTTTT	CASMASWNTGELFF
TRBV5-1	TRBJ2-5	TRBD1	.	TGCGCCAGCAGCGCCAGGGGGCGCAAGGAGACCCAGTACTTC	CASSARGRKETQYF
TRBV7-3	TRBJ2-4	TRBD2	.	TGTGCCAGCAGCTTAACGGGGGGCGGGAGGGTCTTAGCCAAAAACATTCAGTACTTC	CASSLTGGGRVLAKNIQYF
TRBV7-3	TRBJ2-3	TRBD2	.	TGTGCCAGCAGCCCGGGGGGGAGCACAGATACGCAGTATTTT	CASSPGGSTDTQYF
TRBV25-1	TRBJ2-3	TRBD2	.	TGTGCCAGCAATTACCCAGCGGGAGCCCCAGATACGCAGTATTTT	CASNYPAGAPDTQYF
TRBV30	TRBJ2-6	TRBD1	once	TGTGCCTGGGAGGACAGGGGAAGGTACGGTGGGGCCAACGTCCTGACTTTC	CAWEDRGRYGGANVLTF
TRBV10-1	TRBJ2-3	TRBD2	.	TGCGCCAGCAGTGAGTCCCGGCGGGGGAACACAGATACGCAGTATTTT	CASSESRRGNTDTQYF
TRBV2	TRBJ2-7	TRBD1	.	TGTGCCAGCCGACAGGGAAACTACGAGCAGTACTTC	CASRQGNYEQYF
TRBV2	TRBJ2-7	TRBD1	once	TGTGCCAGCAGGGTCCGGGCAGGGGGAACCTACGAGCAGTACTTC	CASRVRAGGTYEQYF
TRBV28	TRBJ2-7	.	.	TGTGCCAGCCGGGGAACTAACGAGCAGTACTTC	CASRGTNEQYF
TRBV30	TRBJ2-2	TRBD2	.	TGTGCCTGGGCGGGTAGCGGGATAGGGGAGCTGTTTTTT	CAWAGSGIGELFF
TRBV15	TRBJ1-3	.	once	TGTGCCACCAGCGGATACGGGTCTTCTGGAAACACCATATATTTT	CATSGYGSSGNTIYF
TRBV30	TRBJ1-2	.	.	TGTGCCTGGAAGGTCAGTCGCAGGGGCGTTGATGGCTACACCTTC	CAWKVSRRGVDGYTF
TRBV27	TRBJ2-1	TRBD2	.	TGTGCCAGCAGTACCTCCGGGACTAGCCACAATGAGCAGTTCTTC	CASSTSGTSHNEQFF
TRBV2	TRBJ1-2	.	medium-sized	TGTGCCAGCGTCCCCCGATACACAGTCTATGGCTACACCTTC	CASVPRYTVYGYTF
TRBV20-1	TRBJ2-2	.	.	TGCAGTGCGGGGCGGACCGGGGAGCTGTTTTTT	CSAGRTGELFF
TRBV30	TRBJ2-7	.	.	TGTGCCTGGAGTGTAAACCGGGAGCAGTACTTC	CAWSVNREQYF
TRBV5-1	TRBJ2-7	TRBD1	.	TGCGCCAGCAGCCCGTTACTGGACAGGGACCCCTACGAGCAGTACTTC	CASSPLLDRDPYEQYF
TRBV5-6	TRBJ2-5	TRBD2	once	TGTGCCAGCAGCTTGCAACTAGCGGGAGGGCAGACCCAGTACTTC	CASSLQLAGGQTQYF
TRBV2	TRBJ2-3	.	few	TGTGCCAGCAGCGGATACAGGGAAGATACGCAGTATTTT	CASSGYREDTQYF
TRBV5-4	TRBJ2-5	.	.	TGTGCCAGCAGCCCTCGCGGAAGTGCCCAAGAGACCCAGTACTTC	CASSPRGSAQETQYF
TRBV30	TRBJ2-6	.	few	TGTGCCTGGGATACGGGATCCGGGGCCAACGTCCTGACTTTC	CAWDTGSGANVLTF
TRBV6-6	TRBJ2-1	.	.	TGTGCCAGCAGTTACTCGCCTAGGAATGAGCAGTTCTTC	CASSYSPRNEQFF
TRBV5-1	TRBJ2-7	.	.	TGCGCCAGCAGCTTACCGACAGACCACTACGAGCAGTACTTC	CASSLPTDHYEQYF
TRBV7-6	TRBJ1-1	.	.	TGTGCCAGCAGCTTTACAGAACTGAACACTGAAGCTTTCTTT	CASSFTELNTEAFF
TRBV28	TRBJ1-5	TRBD1	.	TGTGCCAGCAGTTCATCCGGGACAGGGGCTCCCAATCAGCCCCAGCATTTT	CASSSSGTGAPNQPQHF
TRBV4-1	TRBJ1-1	.	.	TGCGCCAGCAGCCAATTTTCGGGAAGTACTGAAGCTTTCTTT	CASSQFSGSTEAFF
TRBV6-6	TRBJ2-7	.	.	TGTGCCAGCAGTTACCGGGGAAGTACGGGCGAGCAGTACTTC	CASSYRGSTGEQYF
TRBV6-5	TRBJ1-2	.	.	TGTGCCAGCAGACGGGGAGTTAACTATGGCTACACCTTC	CASRRGVNYGYTF
TRBV5-1	TRBJ1-3	.	.	TGCGCCAGCAGCTTAACAGGTGGTTTTGGAAACACCATATATTTT	CASSLTGGFGNTIYF
TRBV5-6	TRBJ2-2	TRBD2	.	TGTGCCAGCAGCTCGCCATGGCCGGGACTAGCAAACACCGGGGAGCTGTTTTTT	CASSSPWPGLANTGELFF
TRBV5-6	TRBJ2-5	TRBD2	.	TGTGCCAGCAGCTTGGATAGCGGGAGAGTCCGCTACCAAGAGACCCAGTACTTC	CASSLDSGRVRYQETQYF
TRBV7-2	TRBJ2-7	.	.	TGTGCCAGCAGCCCCGGACTTACACGCTCCTACGAGCAGTACTTC	CASSPGLTRSYEQYF
TRBV5-1	TRBJ2-1	TRBD2	.	TGCGCCAGCAGCTTGACTAGCGGCCTTCTCGGTGAGCAGTTCTTC	CASSLTSGLLGEQFF
TRBV5-4	TRBJ2-1	TRBD2	.	TGTGCCAGCAGCCCTCCTAGCGGCTCCTACAATGAGCAGTTCTTC	CASSPPSGSYNEQFF
TRBV6-6	TRBJ2-1	TRBD1	.	TGTGCCACCGGGACAGCGTTAACCTACAATGAGCAGTTCTTC	CATGTALTYNEQFF
TRBV2	TRBJ1-5	.	once	TGTGCCAGCAGTCCCTACGGGGGAGGCAATCAGCCCCAGCATTTT	CASSPYGGGNQPQHF
TRBV27	TRBJ1-1	TRBD1	.	TGTGCCAGCCTTCCGGGGCCCGACAGGGACACTGAAGCTTTCTTT	CASLPGPDRDTEAFF
TRBV6-1	TRBJ2-3	TRBD1	.	TGTGCCAGCAGTGGTGACAGGGCCACAGATACGCAGTATTTT	CASSGDRATDTQYF